Described below is a single TCR beta chain sequence and its context. This sample was taken from a study of blood T cell repertoires in COVID-19. TCRdb keeps only in-frame clones here, not all; method: immunoSEQ multiplex PCR. The sample consists of some 150,000 clones, under 80% of them appearing once. This receptor was obtained from a man in his 60s with acute or convalescent COVID-19. Sequencing used peripheral blood.

Here the CDR3 DNA reads TGTGCCAGCAGTTTAGGGGGGGCCCCCACCTCTGGAAACACCATATATTTT. It yields the protein CASSLGGAPTSGNTIYF. The chain has TRBV28 and TRBJ1-3, with D possibly TRBD1 on 6 matching bases. Germline loops: CDR1 MDHEN, CDR2 SYDVKM. The CDR3 runs 17 residues. Trimming left V 2 bases short and J 0 bases short, with 14 bases between.